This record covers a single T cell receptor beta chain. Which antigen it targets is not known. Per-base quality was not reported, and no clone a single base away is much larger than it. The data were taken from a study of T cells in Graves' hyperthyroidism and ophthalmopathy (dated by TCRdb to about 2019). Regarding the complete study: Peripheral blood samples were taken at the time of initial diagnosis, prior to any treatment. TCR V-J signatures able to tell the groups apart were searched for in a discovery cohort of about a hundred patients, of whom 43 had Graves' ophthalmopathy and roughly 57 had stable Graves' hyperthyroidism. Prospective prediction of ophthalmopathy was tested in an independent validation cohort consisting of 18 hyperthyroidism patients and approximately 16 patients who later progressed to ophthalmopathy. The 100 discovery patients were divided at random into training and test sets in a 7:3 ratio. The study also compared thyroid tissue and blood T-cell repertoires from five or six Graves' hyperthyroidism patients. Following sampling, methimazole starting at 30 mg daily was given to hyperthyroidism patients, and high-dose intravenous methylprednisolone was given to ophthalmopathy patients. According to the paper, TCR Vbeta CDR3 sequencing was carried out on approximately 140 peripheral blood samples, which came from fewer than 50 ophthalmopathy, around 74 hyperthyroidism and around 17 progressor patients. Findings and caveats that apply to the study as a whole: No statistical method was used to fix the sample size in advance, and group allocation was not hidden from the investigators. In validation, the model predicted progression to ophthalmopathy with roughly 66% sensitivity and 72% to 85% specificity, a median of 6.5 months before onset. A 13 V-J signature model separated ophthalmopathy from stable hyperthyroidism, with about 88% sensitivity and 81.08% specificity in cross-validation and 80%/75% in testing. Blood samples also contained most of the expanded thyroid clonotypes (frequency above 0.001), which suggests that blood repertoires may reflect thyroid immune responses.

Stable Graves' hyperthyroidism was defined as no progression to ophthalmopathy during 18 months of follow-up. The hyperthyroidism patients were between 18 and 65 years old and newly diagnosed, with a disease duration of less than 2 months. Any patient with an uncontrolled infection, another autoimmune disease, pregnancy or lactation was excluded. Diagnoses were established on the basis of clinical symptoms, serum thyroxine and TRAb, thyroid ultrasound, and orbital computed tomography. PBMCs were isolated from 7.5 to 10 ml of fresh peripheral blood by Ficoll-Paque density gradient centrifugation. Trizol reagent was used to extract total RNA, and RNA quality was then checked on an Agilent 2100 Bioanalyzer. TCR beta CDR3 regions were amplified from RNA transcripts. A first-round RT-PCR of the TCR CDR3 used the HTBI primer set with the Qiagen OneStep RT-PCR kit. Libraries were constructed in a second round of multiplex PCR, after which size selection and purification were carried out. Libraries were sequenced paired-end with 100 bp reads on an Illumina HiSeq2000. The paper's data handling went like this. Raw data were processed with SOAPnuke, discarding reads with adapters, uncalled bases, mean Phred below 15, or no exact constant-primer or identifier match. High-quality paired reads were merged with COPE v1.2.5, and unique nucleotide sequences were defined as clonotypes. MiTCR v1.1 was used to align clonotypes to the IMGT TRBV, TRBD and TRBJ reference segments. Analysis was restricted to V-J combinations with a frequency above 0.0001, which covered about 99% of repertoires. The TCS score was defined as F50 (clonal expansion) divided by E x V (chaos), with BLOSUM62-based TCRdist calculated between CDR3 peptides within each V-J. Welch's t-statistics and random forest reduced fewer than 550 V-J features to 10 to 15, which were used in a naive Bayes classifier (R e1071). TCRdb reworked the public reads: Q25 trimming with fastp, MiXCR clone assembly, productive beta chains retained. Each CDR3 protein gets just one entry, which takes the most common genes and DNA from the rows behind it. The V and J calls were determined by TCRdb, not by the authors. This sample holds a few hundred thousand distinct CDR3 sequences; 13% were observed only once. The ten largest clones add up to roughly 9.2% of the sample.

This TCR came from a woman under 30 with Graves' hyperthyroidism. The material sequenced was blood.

In nucleotide form, the sequence is TGTGCCAGCAGTTACTCCCGGGGGCCAAGCACTGAAGCTTTCTTT. It encodes CASSYSRGPSTEAFF. The rearrangement combines TRBV6-2 or TRBV6-3 with TRBJ1-1; a tentative D match to TRBD1 spans 6 bases. The CDR3 has 15 amino acids, counting the end cysteine and phenylalanine. This entry keeps only the CDR3 DNA: 45 bases, framed from base 1. The germline V gene yields MNHEY for CDR1 and SVGEGT for CDR2. V is cut by 0 bases and J by 4 bases, and the space between the germline ends is 12 bases.